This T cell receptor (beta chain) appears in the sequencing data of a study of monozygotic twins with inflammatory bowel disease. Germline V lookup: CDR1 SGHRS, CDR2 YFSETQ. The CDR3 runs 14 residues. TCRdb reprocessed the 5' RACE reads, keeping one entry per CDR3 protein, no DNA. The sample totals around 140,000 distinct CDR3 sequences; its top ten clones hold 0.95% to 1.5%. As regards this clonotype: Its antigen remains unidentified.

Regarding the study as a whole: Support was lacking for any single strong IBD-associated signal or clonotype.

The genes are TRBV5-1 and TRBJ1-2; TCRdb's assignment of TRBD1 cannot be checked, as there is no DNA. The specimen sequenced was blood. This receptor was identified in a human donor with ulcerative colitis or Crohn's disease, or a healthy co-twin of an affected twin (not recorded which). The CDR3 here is CASSSVGADYGYTF.